This TCR beta chain was obtained from a study of T cell responses to AZD1222 COVID-19 vaccine. Study-level points and caveats: It was only a handful of AZD1222 recipients who were seropositive at baseline.

Assay: immunoSEQ multiplex PCR; the TCRdb copy retains only in-frame clones and omits some. The sample yields about 78,000 clones, approximately 87% seen once. Trimming at V came to 5 bases and at J to 2 bases, leaving 9 bases not matched to a gene. This CDR3 is 18 amino acids long. From germline, CDR1 is SGHTA and CDR2 FQGTGA. As to this clone: Its target is unknown.

This receptor was obtained from an adult who received the AZD1222 COVID-19 vaccine. The genes are TRBV7-3 and TRBJ2-3; the match to TRBD2 covers 14 bases. Sequenced here: peripheral blood, sampled 28 days after the second AZD1222 dose. This CDR3 reads CASSPRTSGGQVTDTQYF. The CDR3 coding sequence is TGTGCCAGCAGCCCTAGGACTAGCGGGGGGCAGGTCACAGATACGCAGTATTTT. Full variable domain (outside the CDR3, taken from reference TRBV7-3 and TRBJ2-3): GAGVSQTPSNKVTEKGKYVELRCDPISGHTALYWYRQSLGQGPEFLIYFQGTGAADDSGLPNDRFFAVRPEGSVSTLKIQRTERGDSAVYLCASSPRTSGGQVTDTQYFGPGTRLTVL.